This TCR beta chain was sequenced in a study of cytomegalovirus exposure and HLA in healthy donors. Study details: The approximately 680 first-cohort repertoires and the 95 to 150 validation repertoires shared the same platform, a later analysis reported. Points from the study as a whole: The listing of roughly 160 TCR beta chains classed them as cytomegalovirus-associated. Most TCRs appeared rarely, but some public TCRs recurred in many donors. In vitro assays verified that three CMV-associated chains recognized CMV antigens specifically.

Here immunoSEQ multiplex PCR was the method, and the copy in TCRdb shows in-frame clones only, minus some. The table lists about 95,000 clones, 85% of them singletons, with roughly 20% in the top ten. In regard to this clone: Antigen unknown.

CDR1 and CDR2 from the germline V gene are SEHNR and FQNEAQ (reference sequence). The CDR3 is 16 amino acids. Between the trimmed V and J ends, which lost 4 bases and 4 bases, there was a span of 19 bases. The receptor was isolated from a man aged 18 to 29 in good health and CMV-seropositive. The chain recombines TRBV7-9 with TRBJ1-2, with D unclear. Input material: PBMCs. DNA for the CDR3: TGTGCCAGCAGCTACAAAGTACAACAGCTCGTCTATGGCTACACCTTC. Its translation: CASSYKVQQLVYGYTF.